This TCR beta chain was found in a study of PD-1 blockade in classical Hodgkin lymphoma. Across the whole study: Patients were infused with nivolumab 3 mg/kg every 2 weeks.

Looked up from germline, CDR1 is SGHDT and CDR2 is YYEEEE. V gave up 3 bases and J gave up 3 bases, with 13 bases separating them. The CDR3 totals 14 residues. After autologous stem cell transplantation all patients relapsed, and prior brentuximab vedotin exposure differed between cohorts. Complete response, partial response or progressive disease made up the best responses. Data came from immunoSEQ multiplex PCR; TCRdb stores just in-frame clones and leaves some out. The table lists 100,000 to 130,000 clones, 70% to 90% of them singletons. As concerns this clone: Its specificity is unknown.

The study's findings and limits: The authors excluded patients who started nivolumab under 1 year after ASCT.

The TCR sequence derives from a human donor with classical Hodgkin lymphoma. The material was peripheral blood mononuclear cells (PBMCs), obtained before the second cycle of nivolumab. The V gene is TRBV5-6, the J gene TRBJ2-7, with D unclear. The CDR3 sequence: CASSWAGKNYEQYF. The DNA of the CDR3 is TGTGCCAGCAGCTGGGCAGGTAAGAACTACGAGCAGTACTTC. The variable domain in full, completed from reference TRBV5-6 and TRBJ2-7, reads DAGVTQSPTHLIKTRGQQVTLRCSPKSGHDTVSWYQQALGQGPQFIFQYYEEEERQRGNFPDRFSGHQFPNYSSELNVNALLLGDSALYLCASSWAGKNYEQYFGPGTRLTVT.